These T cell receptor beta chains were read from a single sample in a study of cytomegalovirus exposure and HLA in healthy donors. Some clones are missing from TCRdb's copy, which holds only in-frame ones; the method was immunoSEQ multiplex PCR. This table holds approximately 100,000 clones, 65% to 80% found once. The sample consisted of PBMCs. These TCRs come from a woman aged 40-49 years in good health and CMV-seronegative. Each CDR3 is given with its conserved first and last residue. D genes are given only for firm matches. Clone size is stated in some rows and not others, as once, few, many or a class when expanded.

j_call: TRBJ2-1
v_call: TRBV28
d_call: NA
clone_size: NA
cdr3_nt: TGTGCCAGCAGTTTAACAAGAGGTCTCTACAATGAGCAGTTCTTC
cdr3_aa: CASSLTRGLYNEQFF

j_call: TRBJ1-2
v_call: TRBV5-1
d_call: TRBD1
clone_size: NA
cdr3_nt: TGCGCCAGCAGCGCGGGACAGACAGGGGACTATGGCTACACCTTC
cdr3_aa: CASSAGQTGDYGYTF

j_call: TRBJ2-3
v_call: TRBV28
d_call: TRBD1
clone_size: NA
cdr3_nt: TGTGCCAGCAGTGGGGGGGGACAGGGGCCAGATACGCAGTATTTT
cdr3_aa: CASSGGGQGPDTQYF

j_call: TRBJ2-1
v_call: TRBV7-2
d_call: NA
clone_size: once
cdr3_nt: TGTGCCAGCAGCTTACAGGGGACAGTGGGTCGGGGGGAGCAGTTCTTC
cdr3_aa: CASSLQGTVGRGEQFF

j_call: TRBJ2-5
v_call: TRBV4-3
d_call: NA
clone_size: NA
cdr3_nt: TGCGCCAGCAGCCAAGATCAAAGCAAGACCCAGTACTTC
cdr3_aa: CASSQDQSKTQYF

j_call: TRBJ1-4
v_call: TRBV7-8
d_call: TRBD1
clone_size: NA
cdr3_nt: TGTGCCAGCAGCCACCACAGACGGGACAGGAGAATCGAAAAACTGTTTTTT
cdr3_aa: CASSHHRRDRRIEKLFF

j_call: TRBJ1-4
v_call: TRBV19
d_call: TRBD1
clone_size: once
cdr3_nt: TGTGCCAGTGCCCAGGGGGACAGGGGGCTCAAGGGTAATGAAAAACTGTTTTTT
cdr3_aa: CASAQGDRGLKGNEKLFF

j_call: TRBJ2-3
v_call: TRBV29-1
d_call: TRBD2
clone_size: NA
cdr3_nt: TGCAGCGTTGAGGGACTAGCGGGGGGAGGGACCACAGATACGCAGTATTTT
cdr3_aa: CSVEGLAGGGTTDTQYF

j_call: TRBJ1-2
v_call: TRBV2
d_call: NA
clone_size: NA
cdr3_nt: TGTGCCAGCAGCCGGGACAAAGGCTATGGCTACACCTTC
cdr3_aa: CASSRDKGYGYTF

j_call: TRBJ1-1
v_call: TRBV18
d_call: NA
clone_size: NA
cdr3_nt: TGTGCCAGCTCATCCCTACAGGGTGTAACTTTGGAAGCTTTCTTT
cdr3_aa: CASSSLQGVTLEAFF

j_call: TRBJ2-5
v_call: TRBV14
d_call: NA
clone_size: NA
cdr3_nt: TGTGCCAGCAGCCAAGATACCAGGAGGGAGACCCAGTACTTC
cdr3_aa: CASSQDTRRETQYF

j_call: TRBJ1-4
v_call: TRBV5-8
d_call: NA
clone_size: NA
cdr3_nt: TGTGCCAGCAGCTCAGGGTTACGAAGGGAAAAACTGTTTTTT
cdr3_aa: CASSSGLRREKLFF

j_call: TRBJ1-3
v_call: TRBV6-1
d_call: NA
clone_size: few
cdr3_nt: TGTGCCAGCAGACAGAGCTCTGGAAACACCATATATTTT
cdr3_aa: CASRQSSGNTIYF

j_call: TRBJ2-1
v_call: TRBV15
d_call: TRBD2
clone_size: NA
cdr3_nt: TGTGCCACCAGCAGAGATCTACGGGAGGCCTCCTACAATGAGCAGTTCTTC
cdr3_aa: CATSRDLREASYNEQFF

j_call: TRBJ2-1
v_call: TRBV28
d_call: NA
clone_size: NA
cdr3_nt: TGTGCCAGCTCCAATCGGGGGAAGGGGTACAATGAGCAGTTCTTC
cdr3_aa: CASSNRGKGYNEQFF

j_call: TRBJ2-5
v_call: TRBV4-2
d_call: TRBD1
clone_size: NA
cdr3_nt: TGTGCCAGCAGCCAACAACAGGGGGTCCAAGAGACCCAGTACTTC
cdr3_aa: CASSQQQGVQETQYF

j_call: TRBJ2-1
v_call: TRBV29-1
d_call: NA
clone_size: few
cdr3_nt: TGCAGCGTTGACCAGGGCTACAATGAGCAGTTCTTC
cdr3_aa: CSVDQGYNEQFF

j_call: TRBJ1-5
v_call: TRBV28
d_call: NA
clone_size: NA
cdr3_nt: TGTGCCAGCAGTCAGGGGAATCAGCCCCAGCATTTT
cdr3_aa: CASSQGNQPQHF

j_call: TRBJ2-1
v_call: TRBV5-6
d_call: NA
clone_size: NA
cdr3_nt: TGTGCCAGCAGCTATGGGTCTAGGAATGAGCAGTTCTTC
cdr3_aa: CASSYGSRNEQFF

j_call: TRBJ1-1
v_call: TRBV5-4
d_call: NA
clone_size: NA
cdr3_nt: TGTGCCAGCAGCGAGGCCTTGAACACTGAAGCTTTCTTT
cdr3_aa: CASSEALNTEAFF

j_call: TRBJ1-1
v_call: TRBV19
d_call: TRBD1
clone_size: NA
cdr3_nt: TGTGCCACAGAAGACAGGGGCTTCGCTTTCTTT
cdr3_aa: CATEDRGFAFF

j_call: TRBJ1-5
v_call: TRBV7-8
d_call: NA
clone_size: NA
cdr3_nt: TGTGCCAGCAGCTCTTACACTAGCAATCAGCCCCAGCATTTT
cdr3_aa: CASSSYTSNQPQHF

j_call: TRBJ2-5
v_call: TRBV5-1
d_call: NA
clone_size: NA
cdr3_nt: TGCGCCAGCATGAGTATATTCGGGGGATCAGGGACCCAGTACTTC
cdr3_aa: CASMSIFGGSGTQYF

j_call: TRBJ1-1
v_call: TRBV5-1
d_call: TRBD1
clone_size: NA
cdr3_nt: TGCGCCAGCAGCGGGGGACAGTTTGGGTACACTGAAGCTTTCTTT
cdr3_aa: CASSGGQFGYTEAFF

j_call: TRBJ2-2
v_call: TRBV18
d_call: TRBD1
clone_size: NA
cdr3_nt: TGTGCCAGCTCGCGACAGGGTCATAGCACCGGGGAGCTGTTTTTT
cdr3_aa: CASSRQGHSTGELFF

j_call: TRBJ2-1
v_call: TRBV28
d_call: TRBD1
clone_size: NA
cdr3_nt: TGTGCCAGCAGTTCCTCCCGGACAGGGGGCTTCAATGAGCAGTTCTTC
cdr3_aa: CASSSSRTGGFNEQFF

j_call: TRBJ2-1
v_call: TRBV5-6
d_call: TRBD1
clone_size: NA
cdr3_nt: TGTGCCAGCAGCCAAGGCGGGACAGGGGACGATGAGCAGTTCTTC
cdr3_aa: CASSQGGTGDDEQFF

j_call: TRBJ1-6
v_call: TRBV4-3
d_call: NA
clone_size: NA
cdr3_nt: TGCGCCAGCAGCCAACAGGACACCTTTAATTCACCCCTCCACTTT
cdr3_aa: CASSQQDTFNSPLHF

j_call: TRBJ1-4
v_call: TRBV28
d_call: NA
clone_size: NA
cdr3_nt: TGTGCCAGCAAACTGAGGGCGAGGGAAAAACTGTTTTTT
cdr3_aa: CASKLRAREKLFF

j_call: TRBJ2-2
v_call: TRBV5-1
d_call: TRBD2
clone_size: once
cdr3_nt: TGCGCCAGCAGCTTCTGGGGGGGACCCGGGGAGCTGTTTTTT
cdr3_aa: CASSFWGGPGELFF

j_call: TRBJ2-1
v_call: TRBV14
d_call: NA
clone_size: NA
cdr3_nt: TGTGCCAGCAGCCCTACTTTGGTGGACAATGAGCAGTTCTTC
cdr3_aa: CASSPTLVDNEQFF

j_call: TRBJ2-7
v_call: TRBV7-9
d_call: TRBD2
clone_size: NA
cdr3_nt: TGTTCCAGCAGCTTACCTAGCGGGGGATACGAGCAGTACTTC
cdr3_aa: CSSSLPSGGYEQYF

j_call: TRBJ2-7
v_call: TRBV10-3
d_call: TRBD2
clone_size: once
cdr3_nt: TGTGCCATCAGCCCCGGCAGGGGCAGGGCTGAGCGGGAGGACCAGCAGTACTTC
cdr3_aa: CAISPGRGRAEREDQQYF

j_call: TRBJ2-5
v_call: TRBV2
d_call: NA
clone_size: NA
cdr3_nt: TGTGCCAGCAGTCCCTGGTTTGCGGTTCAAGAGACCCAGTACTTC
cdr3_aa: CASSPWFAVQETQYF

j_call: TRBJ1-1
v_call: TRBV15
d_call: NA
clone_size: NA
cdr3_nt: TGTGCCACCAGCAGCCTACAGGGCAAGAACACTGAAGCTTTCTTT
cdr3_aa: CATSSLQGKNTEAFF

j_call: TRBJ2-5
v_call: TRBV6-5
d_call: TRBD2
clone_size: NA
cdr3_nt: TGTGCCAGCAGTTACCCCTGGGGCGGGGGTCAAGAGACCCAGTACTTC
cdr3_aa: CASSYPWGGGQETQYF

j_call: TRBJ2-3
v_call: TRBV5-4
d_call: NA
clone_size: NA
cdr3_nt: TGTGCCAGCAGCCCCGGAGGCGGGACCGGAACAGATACGCAGTATTTT
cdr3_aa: CASSPGGGTGTDTQYF

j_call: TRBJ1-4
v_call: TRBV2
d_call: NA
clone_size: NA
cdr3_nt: TGTGCCAGCAGAGATGACAGGATTAATGAAAAACTGTTTTTT
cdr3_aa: CASRDDRINEKLFF

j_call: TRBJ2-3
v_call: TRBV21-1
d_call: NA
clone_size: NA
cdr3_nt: TGTGCCAGCAGCAAGAACAGGGGTGATACGCAGTATTTT
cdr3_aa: CASSKNRGDTQYF

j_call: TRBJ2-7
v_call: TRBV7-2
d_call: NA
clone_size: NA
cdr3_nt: TGTGCCAGCAGCTTAGGCGGGACGATCTCCTACGAGCAGTACTTC
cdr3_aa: CASSLGGTISYEQYF